This passage covers 26 T cell receptor beta chains from one sample sequenced in a study of blood T cell repertoires in COVID-19. Assay used: immunoSEQ multiplex PCR; TCRdb lists only in-frame clones, some missing. Of 26,000 or so clones listed, roughly 87% were seen once; the top ten hold roughly 15%. Source material: peripheral blood. Every receptor here comes from a human donor in a cohort sampled during active COVID-19.

V gene TRBV15 combines with J gene TRBJ2-7; D not certain. Trimming stripped 3 bases from V and 3 bases from J, with 9 bases between. Per germline, CDR1 LNHNV and CDR2 YYDKDF (reference sequence). The CDR3 contains 13 residues. The DNA for the CDR3 is TGTGCCACCAGCAGTCGTCTCCTCTACGAGCAGTACTTC. Its protein is CATSSRLLYEQYF.

J is TRBJ2-5 and V is TRBV7-2; D is perhaps TRBD2 (7 bases). V shed 5 bases and J shed 5 bases, with 18 bases lying between them. This CDR3 is built from 15 residues. The germline CDR1 and CDR2 sequences are SGHTA and FQGNSA. The CDR3 coding sequence is TGTGCCAGCAGCCCTCCGGGGGAGGGGGGGGAGACCCAGTACTTC. Translating it yields CASSPPGEGGETQYF.

This sequence joins TRBV6-5 and TRBJ2-7; TRBD1 might be the D (6 bases). In germline, CDR1 is MNHEY, CDR2 SVGAGI. The CDR3 covers 12 residues. Trimming cost V 9 bases and J 4 bases, with 13 bases left between them. CDR3 region: CASLQGSYEQYF. For the CDR3, the DNA is TGTGCCAGTTTACAGGGAAGTTACGAGCAGTACTTC.

The gene calls are TRBV28 and TRBJ1-5, with D possibly matching TRBD1 (6 bases). This CDR3 comprises 14 residues. Germline CDR1 MDHEN, CDR2 SYDVKM. With 7 bases removed from V and 2 bases from J, the gap between germline ends came to 12 bases. The CDR3 DNA sequence: TGTGCCAGCATTCGCGGGGGCGGCAATCAGCCCCAGCATTTT. This encodes CASIRGGGNQPQHF.

This clone has a single count. The chain joins TRBV2 to TRBJ2-5, with D perhaps matching TRBD2 (6 bases). V lost 5 bases and J 2 bases, leaving 12 bases between the germline ends. The CDR3 extends over 14 amino acids. CDR1 and CDR2 (germline): SNHLY, FYNNEI. CDR3 in DNA: TGTGCCAGCAGTCCCCGGACTACACAAGAGACCCAGTACTTC. This encodes CASSPRTTQETQYF.

The chain couples TRBV6-5 to TRBJ2-2, with D hard to call. This CDR3 has 13 residues. From germline, CDR1 is MNHEY and CDR2 SVGAGI. V was pared by 6 bases and J by 3 bases, with 8 bases between. The CDR3 loop is CASRSTDTGELFF. CDR3 sequence (DNA): TGTGCCAGCAGGAGTACAGACACCGGGGAGCTGTTTTTT.

This rearrangement joins TRBV18 to TRBJ1-1; D possibly corresponds to TRBD1 (6 bases). Germline V gene lookup returns CDR1 KGHSH and CDR2 LQKENI. The CDR3 consists of 14 residues. Trimming removed 3 bases at V and 5 bases at J, with 13 bases between. In nucleotides, the CDR3 is TGTGCCAGCTCACCTACTAATCAGGGGACTGAAGCTTTCTTT. Translating gives CASSPTNQGTEAFF.

This clone showed up just a few times. The chain employs TRBV2 and TRBJ2-2; tentatively, D is TRBD1 (6 bases). V lost 7 bases and J 4 bases, leaving 19 bases between the germline ends. The germline V gene has CDR1 SNHLY and CDR2 FYNNEI. This CDR3 has 16 amino acids. The CDR3: CASKTQPGAGTGELFF. CDR3 bases: TGTGCCAGCAAAACCCAACCAGGGGCGGGCACCGGGGAGCTGTTTTTT.

This chain uses TRBV5-4 with TRBJ2-1; 7 bases line up with TRBD2. The trim removed 2 bases at V and 4 bases at J, leaving 3 bases unmatched. There are 14 residues in the CDR3. Germline V lookup: CDR1 SGHNT, CDR2 YYREEE (reference sequence). The CDR3 DNA is TGTGCCAGCAGCTTAGGACTAGAATACAATGAGCAGTTCTTC. It encodes CASSLGLEYNEQFF.

This CDR3 reads CASSLVAGGGRETQYF. Written as DNA, the CDR3 is TGTGCCAGCAGTTTAGTAGCGGGGGGGGGCCGGGAGACCCAGTACTTC. The chain carries TRBV27 and TRBJ2-5; 11 positions match TRBD2. With 2 bases clipped from V and 5 bases from J, the junction kept 7 bases outside the gene matches. The CDR3 length is 16 residues. Germline CDR1 and CDR2: MNHEY and SMNVEV (reference sequence).

The chain is built from TRBV20-1 and TRBJ2-7; maybe TRBD1 (7 bases). The CDR3 length is 14 residues. The V gene's germline CDR1 is DFQATT and CDR2 SNEGSKA (reference sequence). Trimming pared 3 bases from V and 2 bases from J, leaving 14 bases between. The CDR3 region has the DNA TGCAGTGCTAGTAGGGGGGACAGACCCTACGAGCAGTACTTC. Encoded protein: CSASRGDRPYEQYF.

This chain joins TRBV5-1 and TRBJ2-2, with TRBD1 matching 8 bases. This CDR3 is 18 amino acids long. V lost 0 bases and J lost 7; bases outside the gene matches: 14. In germline, CDR1 is SGHRS, CDR2 YFSETQ. The CDR3 protein is CASSLAVSGRGPGGELFF. The CDR3 DNA is TGCGCCAGCAGCTTGGCGGTTTCGGGCAGGGGGCCTGGCGGGGAGCTGTTTTTT.

V is TRBV3-1 (or the pseudogene TRBV3-2) and J is TRBJ2-7; D remains ambiguous. The V end lost 2 bases, the J end lost 6 bases, and 11 bases lay between the germline ends. Germline V CDR1 and CDR2: LGHDT, YNNKEL (reference sequence). The CDR3 runs 13 residues. The CDR3 region is CASSQQLRSEQYF. In DNA, the CDR3 is TGTGCCAGCAGCCAACAACTCCGCTCCGAGCAGTACTTC.

This chain uses TRBV6-2 or TRBV6-3 with TRBJ1-2; D is uncertain. Germline values: CDR1 MNHEY, CDR2 SVGEGT. V lost 5 bases and J 8 bases, leaving 18 bases between the germline ends. The CDR3 runs to 14 residues. The CDR3 loop is CASSLLSAGWGYTF. CDR3 sequence (DNA): TGTGCCAGCAGTCTTCTTTCGGCCGGGTGGGGCTACACCTTC.

The chain links TRBV29-1 to TRBJ2-3, with 7 bases aligning to TRBD2. In germline, CDR1 is SQVTM, CDR2 ANQGSEA. J was trimmed by 0 bases and V by 7 bases; bases with no gene match: 19. This CDR3 has 18 amino acids. CDR3 region: CSGGAGKPWGPSTDTQYF. Here the CDR3 DNA reads TGCAGCGGGGGAGCGGGGAAACCCTGGGGCCCTAGCACAGATACGCAGTATTTT.

The table lists this clone with a count of one. V gene TRBV11-2 combines with J gene TRBJ2-3; a weak D match, TRBD2 (6 bases). Germline V gene data show CDR1 as SGHAT and CDR2 as FQNNGV. This CDR3 has 14 residues. V was pared by 5 bases and J by 2 bases, with 11 bases between. The DNA of the CDR3 is TGTGCCAGCAGCCGGGACTTCGACACAGATACGCAGTATTTT. Translating it yields CASSRDFDTDTQYF.

The chain links TRBV2 to TRBJ2-3; 7 bases fit TRBD2. This CDR3 contains 14 residues. Per germline, CDR1 SNHLY and CDR2 FYNNEI. J lost 2 bases, V lost 6 bases, and 5 bases had no gene match. Here the CDR3 reads CASRTGLNTDTQYF. The CDR3, as DNA: TGTGCCAGCAGGACGGGACTAAACACAGATACGCAGTATTTT. The whole variable domain, remainder taken from reference TRBV2 and TRBJ2-3, is EPEVTQTPSHQVTQMGQEVILRCVPISNHLYFYWYRQILGQKVEFLVSFYNNEISEKSEIFDDQFSVERPDGSNFTLKIRSTKLEDSAMYFCASRTGLNTDTQYFGPGTRLTVL.

This clone was recorded once. This chain connects TRBV3-1 (or the pseudogene TRBV3-2) to TRBJ2-5, with 9 bases fitting TRBD1. V trimming: 4 bases; J trimming: 2 bases; junction bases outside the gene matches: 5. Germline V gives CDR1 LGHDT, CDR2 YNNKEL (reference sequence). CDR3 length: 15 residues. In DNA, the CDR3 is TGTGCCAGCAGCCCCGGGGACAGGGAACAAGAGACCCAGTACTTC. Translating gives CASSPGDREQETQYF.

This clone was detected once. The chain combines TRBV6-5 with TRBJ2-3; D not certain. This CDR3 is 14 amino acids long. Trimming shortened V by 10 bases and J by 0 bases, and 14 bases separated the two germline ends. CDR1 and CDR2 from the germline V gene are MNHEY and SVGAGI. This CDR3 reads CATRRSVSTDTQYF. CDR3 DNA sequence: TGTGCCACCCGTCGGAGCGTTAGCACAGATACGCAGTATTTT.

The rearrangement uses TRBV12-3 or TRBV12-4 and TRBJ2-7, with D unresolved. The CDR3 runs to 12 residues. The germline V and J ends were trimmed by 1 base and 4 bases, with 5 bases remaining between them. The CDR3 loop is CASSLGLYEQYF. CDR3 nucleotides: TGTGCCAGCAGTTTAGGGCTTTACGAGCAGTACTTC.

The chain carries TRBV6-5 and TRBJ1-4; 7 nucleotides agree with TRBD1. Germline trimming cut 2 bases from V and 5 bases from J; bases unmatched to any gene: 5. The CDR3 has 15 amino acids. Germline V gives CDR1 MNHEY, CDR2 SVGAGI. The DNA for the CDR3 is TGTGCCAGCAGTTACAGGGGGCTGGGGAATGAAAAACTGTTTTTT. This sequence encodes CASSYRGLGNEKLFF.

The V gene is TRBV7-2, the J gene TRBJ2-7, with D possibly TRBD1 on 6 matching bases. In germline, CDR1 is SGHTA, CDR2 FQGNSA. Deletions cut 0 bases from V and 0 bases from J, with 12 bases between. CDR3 size: 16 residues. The CDR3 sequence is CASSLAWTVDSYEQYF. The CDR3 nucleotides read TGTGCCAGCAGCTTAGCGTGGACAGTCGACTCCTACGAGCAGTACTTC.

V usage is TRBV4-2 and J usage is TRBJ2-7; no firm D call. The germline V gene encodes CDR1 LGHNA and CDR2 YNFKEQ. This CDR3 has 12 amino acids. Trimming removed 4 bases at V and 3 bases at J, with 7 bases between. The DNA for the CDR3 is TGTGCCAGCAGCCTTAATCTCTACGAGCAGTACTTC. Translation: CASSLNLYEQYF.

V usage is TRBV12-1 and J usage is TRBJ1-6; the table's D call of TRBD1 was not tested on the DNA. TRBV12-1 has pseudogene status. The CDR3 length is 14 residues. CDR3: CASSFEGHRAPLHF. Written as DNA, the CDR3 is TGTGCCAGCAGCTTTGAGGGGCATCGTGCACCCCTCCACTTT.

The rearrangement uses TRBV4-2 and TRBJ2-1; 7 nucleotides align to TRBD2. Trimming cost V 6 bases and J 6 bases; bases outside gene matches: 8. The CDR3 loop spans 14 amino acids. Germline V CDR1 and CDR2: LGHNA, YNFKEQ. CDR3 DNA sequence: TGTGCCAGCAGTGAAGCGGGGCCTATCAATGAGCAGTTCTTC. Amino acid sequence: CASSEAGPINEQFF.

The chain combines TRBV4-3 with TRBJ2-2, with no clear D. The V and J ends lost 0 bases and 2 bases respectively, with 7 bases between them. The length of the CDR3 is 15 residues. Germline assignment: CDR1 LGHNA and CDR2 YSLEER. The CDR3 sequence is CASSQDYRNTGELFF. CDR3 sequence (DNA): TGCGCCAGCAGCCAAGATTACAGAAACACCGGGGAGCTGTTTTTT.